A single TCR beta chain is shown here with its context. The CDR3 extends over 16 amino acids. Trimming cost V 5 bases and J 7 bases, with 23 bases left between them. Per the germline V gene, CDR1 is SGHTA and CDR2 is FQGNSA. The data originate from a study of blood T cell repertoires in COVID-19. Study-level background: Material from acute and convalescent COVID-19 was sourced from the United States, Italy and Spain. Sample material is recorded as cDNA or gDNA derived from T cells, B-cell-depleted T cells, or PBMCs.

Living in 24 US areas, the participants were between 18 and 89 years of age. The table came from immunoSEQ multiplex PCR; TCRdb's copy has only in-frame clones and leaves some out. In the table there are over 300,000 clones, about 89% of which are singletons. Sample: PBMCs or T cells enriched from blood (not recorded which). The TCR originated in a woman in her thirties or forties who had recovered from COVID-19. The chain uses TRBV7-2 and TRBJ1-2; possible D gene TRBD1, 5 bases. CDR3 nucleotide sequence: TGTGCCAGCAGCATAGTGTCGGGGGGTCGTTCGCCTGGCTACACCTTC. Amino acids: CASSIVSGGRSPGYTF.